This TCR beta chain was captured by sequencing in a study of beta chain features in type 1 diabetes. Study-level information: The samples had more than 95 million sorted cells examined in all.

In the case of this clone: Its antigen is unknown.

Isolated RNA was reverse transcribed in full, so expressed TCRB transcripts were sequenced. Sequenced by immunoSEQ multiplex PCR; TCRdb stores in-frame clones only, minus some. The repertoire includes nearly 700,000 clones, about an eighth of them detected once, and less than 0.025% sits in the top ten. The CDR3 is 15 amino acids. V gave up 1 base and J gave up 2 bases, with 12 bases separating them. Per germline, CDR1 MNHEY and CDR2 SMNVEV (reference sequence). Staining for CD45RO/CCR7/CD25/CD127/CD95/CD27 allowed sorting of CD4+ naive, central memory, regulatory and stem cell-like memory cells. Post-sort purity exceeded 95% for all sorted populations. Study findings and constraints: Within patients, naive, central memory and Treg TCRB repertoires seemed more similar than within healthy donors. All four CD4+ subsets from Type 1 diabetes patients carried moderately but significantly shorter TCRB CDR3s.

This chain connects TRBV27 to TRBJ2-7, with D tentatively TRBD1 or TRBD2 (5 bases each). The receptor comes from a young man with type 1 diabetes. Specimen: naive CD4+ T cells from blood. The CDR3 sequence: CASSLLMGVTYEQYF. The CDR3 DNA is TGTGCCAGCAGTTTATTAATGGGGGTTACCTACGAGCAGTACTTC.